This T cell receptor (beta chain) was identified during a study of blood T cell repertoires in COVID-19. Study-level background: Samples came from the United States, Italy and Spain, spanning acute and convalescent COVID-19. Sample material is recorded as cDNA or gDNA derived from T cells, B-cell-depleted T cells, or PBMCs.

Trimming pared 1 base from V and 7 bases from J, leaving 11 bases between. The CDR3 totals 13 residues. Germline CDR1 and CDR2: SGHTA and FQGNSA. The table came from immunoSEQ multiplex PCR; TCRdb's copy has only in-frame clones and leaves some out. This sample has roughly 190,000 clones, with 88% found just once. The J gene is TRBJ2-7, the V gene TRBV7-2; D gene unclear. The receptor was derived from a man aged 25 to 45 with acute or convalescent COVID-19. The sample consisted of peripheral blood. CDR3 sequence reads: CASSLGGAEEQYF. The CDR3 coding sequence is TGTGCCAGCAGCTTAGGAGGTGCGGAGGAGCAGTACTTC.